The 5 T cell receptor beta chains below were found in one sample sequenced in a study of cytomegalovirus exposure and HLA in healthy donors. The PCR was carried out with 60 Vbeta primers and 13 Jbeta primers. Here immunoSEQ multiplex PCR was the method, and the copy in TCRdb shows in-frame clones only, minus some. The table has about 190,000 clones, about 83% seen once. Sequencing was performed on PBMCs. All receptors come from a woman in her thirties in good health and CMV-seropositive.

This sequence joins TRBV14 and TRBJ2-5; D is undetermined. Trimming took off 1 base at V and 5 bases at J, with 14 bases between the two ends. Germline V gene data show CDR1 as SGHDN and CDR2 as FVKESK. This CDR3 is 15 amino acids long. The CDR3 bases are TGTGCCAGCAGCCAAGGGTTTTATTCTATCGAGACCCAGTACTTC. Encoded protein: CASSQGFYSIETQYF.

The chain uses TRBV5-8 and TRBJ2-3, with TRBD2 matching over 7 bases. The CDR3 length is 13 residues. After removal of 3 bases from V and 2 bases from J, the junction contained 0 bases not matched to a gene. CDR1 is SGHTS and CDR2 is YDEGEE in the germline V gene. Here the CDR3 reads CASSWDYTDTQYF. Written as DNA, the CDR3 is TGTGCCAGCAGCTGGGACTACACAGATACGCAGTATTTT.

The chain recombines TRBV29-1 with TRBJ1-1; a possible D gene is TRBD1 (5 bases). The CDR3 runs 13 residues. Looked up from germline, CDR1 is SQVTM and CDR2 is ANQGSEA. CDR3 residues: CTVDGGYVTEAFF. CDR3 bases: TGCACCGTGGATGGGGGGTATGTGACTGAAGCTTTCTTT.

CDR3: CASRPLAGPSEQYF. The CDR3 DNA follows: TGCGCCAGCAGACCTTTAGCGGGGCCGAGCGAGCAGTACTTC. The gene calls are TRBV5-1 and TRBJ2-7; 8 nucleotides agree with TRBD2. J gave up 6 bases and V 5 bases, and 10 bases lay outside the gene matches. The CDR3 covers 14 residues. Germline-derived CDR1 and CDR2 are SGHRS and YFSETQ.

V and J are TRBV6-1 and TRBJ1-4; 8 bases align to TRBD1. CDR1 MNHNS and CDR2 SASEGT come from the germline V gene. This CDR3 region has 16 residues. J gave up 3 bases and V 2 bases, and 5 bases lay outside the gene matches. The CDR3 here is CASSEQGALPNEKLFF. The CDR3 nucleotides read TGTGCCAGCAGTGAACAGGGGGCCCTACCTAATGAAAAACTGTTTTTT.